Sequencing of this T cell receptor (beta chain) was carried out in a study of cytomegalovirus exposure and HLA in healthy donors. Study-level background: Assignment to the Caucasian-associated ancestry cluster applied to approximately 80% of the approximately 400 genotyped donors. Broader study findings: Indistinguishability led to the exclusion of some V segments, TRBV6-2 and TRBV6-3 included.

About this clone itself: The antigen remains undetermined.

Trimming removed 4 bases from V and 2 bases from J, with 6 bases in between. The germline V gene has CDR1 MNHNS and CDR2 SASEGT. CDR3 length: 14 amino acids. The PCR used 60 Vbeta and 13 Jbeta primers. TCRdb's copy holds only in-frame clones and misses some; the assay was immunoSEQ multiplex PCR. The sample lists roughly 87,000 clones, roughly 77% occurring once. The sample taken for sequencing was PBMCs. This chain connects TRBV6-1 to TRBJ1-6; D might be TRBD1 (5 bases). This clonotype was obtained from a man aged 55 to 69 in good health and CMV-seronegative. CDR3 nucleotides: TGTGCCAGCAGTGCAGGGCCCTATAATTCACCCCTCCACTTT. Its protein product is CASSAGPYNSPLHF.